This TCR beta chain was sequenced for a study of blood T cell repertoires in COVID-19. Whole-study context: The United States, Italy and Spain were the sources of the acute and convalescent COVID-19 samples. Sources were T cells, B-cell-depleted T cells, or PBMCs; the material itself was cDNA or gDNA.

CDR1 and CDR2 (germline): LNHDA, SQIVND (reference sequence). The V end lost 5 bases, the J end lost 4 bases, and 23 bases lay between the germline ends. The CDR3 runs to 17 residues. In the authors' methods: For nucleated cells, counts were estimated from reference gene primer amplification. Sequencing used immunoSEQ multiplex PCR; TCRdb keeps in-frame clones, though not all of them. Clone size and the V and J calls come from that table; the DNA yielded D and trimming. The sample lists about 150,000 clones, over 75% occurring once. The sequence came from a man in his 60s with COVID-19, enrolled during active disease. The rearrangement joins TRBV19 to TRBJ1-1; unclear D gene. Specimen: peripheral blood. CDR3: CASSWEALGLSGTEAFF. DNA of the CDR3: TGTGCCAGTAGTTGGGAGGCACTGGGGTTATCGGGCACTGAAGCTTTCTTT.